The sequence of this TCR beta chain was determined in a study of cytomegalovirus exposure and HLA in healthy donors. The CDR3 is made up of 16 amino acids. Germline V gene sequence: CDR1 LGHNA, CDR2 YNFKEQ. V gave up 0 bases and J gave up 3 bases, with 13 bases separating them. As to this clone: Its antigen is unidentified.

PCR amplification relied on 60 Vbeta primers (plus 13 Jbeta primers). Clones were sequenced by immunoSEQ multiplex PCR, and TCRdb holds only the in-frame ones, with some missing. The sample records more than 130,000 clones, 60% to 85% being singletons. The study, taken as a whole, reports: The authors later found TCR association rates varying by HLA locus, with DRB1 most and HLA-C fewest. HLA restriction was apparent for most CMV-associated TCR beta chains in a later analysis. Analysis was carried out at a later point, and it linked a missense DCLRE1C variant to TCR beta V- and J-gene trimming. It was about 180 TCR beta chains that were listed as cytomegalovirus-associated.

The V call is TRBV4-2, the J call TRBJ2-3; a possible D gene is TRBD2 (6 bases). This clonotype was obtained from a male donor in good health and CMV-seronegative. The material sequenced was PBMCs. This CDR3 reads CASSQEVAGGTDTQYF. The CDR3 bases are TGTGCCAGCAGCCAAGAGGTCGCCGGGGGAACAGATACGCAGTATTTT.